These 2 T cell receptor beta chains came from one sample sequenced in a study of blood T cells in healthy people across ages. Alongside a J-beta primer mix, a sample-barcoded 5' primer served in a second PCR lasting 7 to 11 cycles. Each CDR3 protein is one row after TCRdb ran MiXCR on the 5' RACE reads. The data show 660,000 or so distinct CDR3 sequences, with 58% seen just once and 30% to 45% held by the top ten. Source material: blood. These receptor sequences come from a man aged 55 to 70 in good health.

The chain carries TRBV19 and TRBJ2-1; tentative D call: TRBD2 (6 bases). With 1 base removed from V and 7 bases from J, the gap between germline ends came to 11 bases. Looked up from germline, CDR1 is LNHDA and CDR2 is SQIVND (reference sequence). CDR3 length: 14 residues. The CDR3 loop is CASSIGGTDNEQFF. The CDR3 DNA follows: TGTGCCAGTAGTATAGGGGGGACTGATAATGAGCAGTTCTTC. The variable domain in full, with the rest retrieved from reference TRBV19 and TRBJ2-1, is DGGITQSPKYLFRKEGQNVTLSCEQNLNHDAMYWYRQDPGQGLRLIYYSQIVNDFQKGDIAEGYSVSREKKESFPLTVTSAQKNPTAFYLCASSIGGTDNEQFFGPGTRLTVL.

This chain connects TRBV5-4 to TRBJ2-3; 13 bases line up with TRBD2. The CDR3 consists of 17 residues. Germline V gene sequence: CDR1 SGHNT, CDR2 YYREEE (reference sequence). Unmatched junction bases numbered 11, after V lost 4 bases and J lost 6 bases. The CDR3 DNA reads TGTGCCAGCAGCCCCGGGGGGACTAGCGGGGTAGGGGATACGCAGTATTTT. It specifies CASSPGGTSGVGDTQYF. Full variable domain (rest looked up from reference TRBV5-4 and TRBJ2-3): ETGVTQSPTHLIKTRGQQVTLRCSSQSGHNTVSWYQQALGQGPQFIFQYYREEENGRGNFPPRFSGLQFPNYSSELNVNALELDDSALYLCASSPGGTSGVGDTQYFGPGTRLTVL.